Listed here are 14 T cell receptor beta chains from one sample, sequenced in a study of shared clonotypes between healthy human individuals. Measured with immunoSEQ multiplex PCR; TCRdb has only the in-frame clones, and not every one. The table includes 1,500,000 or so clones, approximately 98.5% detected once. Sequenced input: naive CD4+ T cells sorted from blood. Indicated subset: CD45RA+ positively selected. Source of these receptors: a man aged 30 to 45 in good health.

This chain uses TRBV4-3 with TRBJ1-1; the D gene is possibly TRBD1 (5 bases). The CDR3 spans 16 residues. Germline assignment: CDR1 LGHNA and CDR2 YSLEER. V was pared by 2 bases and J by 1 base, with 14 bases between. CDR3 loop: CASSQLGKTANTEAFF. The CDR3 DNA sequence: TGCGCCAGCAGCCAATTAGGGAAGACAGCGAACACTGAAGCTTTCTTT.

This chain joins TRBV29-1 and TRBJ2-1; tentative D call: TRBD2 (5 bases). The V and J ends lost 4 bases and 6 bases respectively, with 10 bases between them. This CDR3 comprises 12 residues. The germline V gene encodes CDR1 SQVTM and CDR2 ANQGSEA. The CDR3 reads CSVVGMINEQFF. In DNA form, the CDR3 reads TGCAGCGTTGTCGGGATGATCAATGAGCAGTTCTTC.

This chain joins TRBV5-1 and TRBJ2-5; 12 bases fit TRBD2. The CDR3 is 16 residues long. Germline V gene lookup returns CDR1 SGHRS and CDR2 YFSETQ. Trimming removed 4 bases from V and 2 bases from J; junction bases left unmatched: 6. The CDR3, as DNA: TGCGCCAGCAGCCTCGGGACTAGCGGGCAGCAAGAGACCCAGTACTTC. Amino acid sequence: CASSLGTSGQQETQYF.

V usage is TRBV6-1 and J usage is TRBJ2-1; possible D gene TRBD2, 5 bases. This CDR3 contains 15 residues. V gave up 7 bases and J gave up 0 bases, with 13 bases separating them. Germline V gives CDR1 MNHNS, CDR2 SASEGT. The chain's CDR3 is CASTVSGSSYNEQFF. The CDR3 DNA is TGTGCCAGCACTGTGTCGGGGAGCTCCTACAATGAGCAGTTCTTC.

The chain couples TRBV7-9 to TRBJ1-1, with 7 nucleotides matching TRBD1. Trimming cost V 10 bases and J 8 bases; bases outside gene matches: 13. Looked up from germline, CDR1 is SEHNR and CDR2 is FQNEAQ (reference sequence). The CDR3 totals 13 residues. The CDR3 nucleotides are TGTGCCATCCTACCCGGGGACAGAATAGAAGCTTTCTTT. It specifies CAILPGDRIEAFF.

CDR3 nucleotides: TGTGCCAGCAGTGTAGCGGGCGGACTAGCATTTAGGGAGCAGTTCTTC. The encoded protein is CASSVAGGLAFREQFF. The rearrangement joins TRBV6-1 to TRBJ2-1, with 8 bases lining up with TRBD2. With 4 bases clipped from V and 10 bases from J, the junction kept 15 bases outside the gene matches. This CDR3 is built from 16 residues. Germline V gives CDR1 MNHNS, CDR2 SASEGT.

J is TRBJ1-2 and V is TRBV5-5; the match to TRBD1 covers 8 bases. Germline V lookup: CDR1 SGHKS, CDR2 YYEKEE (reference sequence). Germline trimming cut 3 bases from V and 5 bases from J; bases unmatched to any gene: 12. The CDR3 sequence is 16 residues long. This CDR3 is CASSWGGTGTLYGYTF. The CDR3 nucleotides are TGTGCCAGCAGCTGGGGAGGGACAGGAACCCTTTATGGCTACACCTTC.

This chain connects TRBV29-1 to TRBJ2-2; D not certain. V was cut by 5 bases and J by 6 bases, with 7 bases left in between. CDR1 is SQVTM, CDR2 ANQGSEA, per germline. This CDR3 comprises 11 residues. CDR3 residues: CSVFAAGELFF. DNA for the CDR3: TGCAGCGTTTTCGCGGCCGGGGAGCTGTTTTTT.

J is TRBJ2-7 and V is TRBV15, with D unclear. Germline loops: CDR1 LNHNV, CDR2 YYDKDF (reference sequence). CDR3 length: 14 amino acids. V was trimmed by 4 bases and J by 0 bases, leaving 10 bases between them. This CDR3 reads CATSKDASSYEQYF. The CDR3, as DNA: TGTGCCACCAGCAAAGACGCGAGCTCCTACGAGCAGTACTTC.

The J gene is TRBJ2-7, the V gene TRBV18, with D maybe TRBD2 (5 bases). This CDR3 spans 14 amino acids. CDR1 is KGHSH and CDR2 is LQKENI in the germline V gene. Trimming pared 0 bases from V and 3 bases from J, leaving 9 bases between. The CDR3 reads CASSPPARVYEQYF. Here the CDR3 DNA reads TGTGCCAGCTCACCACCGGCGCGGGTCTACGAGCAGTACTTC.

The chain carries TRBV7-2 and TRBJ2-1, with 15 bases matching TRBD2. J gave up 5 bases and V 10 bases, and 6 bases lay outside the gene matches. This CDR3 is 15 amino acids long. Germline V gene lookup returns CDR1 SGHTA and CDR2 FQGNSA. The CDR3 nucleotides are TGTGCCACCCGGACTAGCGGGAGGGCTAACAATGAGCAGTTCTTC. Translated, it gives CATRTSGRANNEQFF.

This chain connects TRBV15 to TRBJ1-2; TRBD1 might be the D (5 bases). Germline V gene sequence: CDR1 LNHNV, CDR2 YYDKDF (reference sequence). The germline V and J ends were trimmed by 0 bases and 5 bases, with 10 bases remaining between them. The CDR3 sequence is 14 residues long. DNA of the CDR3: TGTGCCACCAGCAGAGATCAGCCAGGGTATGGCTACACCTTC. It specifies CATSRDQPGYGYTF.

J is TRBJ2-7 and V is TRBV5-5; 7 bases are a match to TRBD1. V was clipped by 4 bases and J by 0 bases; unmatched bases: 16. CDR1 and CDR2 (germline): SGHKS, YYEKEE (reference sequence). CDR3 length: 18 amino acids. The CDR3 region has the DNA TGTGCCAGCAGCCCACCCCCTTACGACAGGGCTGCCTCCTACGAGCAGTACTTC. Protein product: CASSPPPYDRAASYEQYF.

The CDR3 DNA reads TGTGCCAGCTCACATGGAGAGGATGAGCAGTTCTTC. It encodes CASSHGEDEQFF. This sequence joins TRBV18 and TRBJ2-1; D unclear. Germline V gene sequence: CDR1 KGHSH, CDR2 LQKENI. The CDR3 totals 12 residues. Trimming removed 4 bases at V and 8 bases at J, with 9 bases between.